The rows below give T cell receptor beta chains drawn from one sample of a study of CXCR3-negative and CXCR3-positive naive CD8 T cells. For each CDR3 protein, TCRdb gives one entry from its re-call of the 5' RACE reads, without DNA. The listing contains some 140,000 distinct CDR3 sequences. Sequencing used naive CXCR3+ CD8+ T cells from blood. Every receptor here comes from a human donor in good health. Some clones in this sample may be carry-over from other donors' samples. Both conserved end residues are part of each CDR3. The order of the fields is J gene, V gene, CDR3 protein.

TRBJ2-1 TRBV7-6 CASSPRVAGSVGEQFF
TRBJ2-1 TRBV20-1 CSARALGSSYNEQFF
TRBJ1-1 TRBV5-5 CASSLSPVNTEAFF
TRBJ2-1 TRBV4-3 CASSQEGLGQFF
TRBJ2-7 TRBV9 CASSEGSSFTYEQYF
TRBJ2-7 TRBV5-1 CASSSVAGVTGGEQYF
TRBJ2-1 TRBV4-2 CASSQAYNEQFF
TRBJ2-5 TRBV4-1 CASSQALGDQETQYF
TRBJ2-3 TRBV5-1 CASSLWDRGTDTQYF
TRBJ1-5 TRBV10-3 CAISTLDQPQHF
TRBJ2-7 TRBV4-1 CASSQDRFSEQYF
TRBJ1-1 TRBV13 CASSSRGVAEAFF
TRBJ2-2 TRBV12-3/TRBV12-4 CAMELNTGELFF
TRBJ1-1 TRBV20-1 CSAREGGDTEAFF
TRBJ2-7 TRBV6-1 CASSEAAYRSPGPYEQYF
TRBJ2-2 TRBV2 CASTVIPNTGELFF
TRBJ2-7 TRBV7-9 CASSLAGTDYEQYF
TRBJ2-3 TRBV20-1 CSAHSLAGLTDTQYF
TRBJ2-1 TRBV29-1 CSVVLDNEQFF
TRBJ2-1 TRBV7-9 CASRPPWGTSGRASYNEQFF
TRBJ2-1 TRBV28 CASSSAPPHEQFF
TRBJ2-5 TRBV28 CASSPLVAGETQYF
TRBJ2-3 TRBV7-3 CASSSNPTSGDTLLTDTQYF
TRBJ1-2 TRBV29-1 CSVEGTPGRRYGYTF
TRBJ2-7 TRBV13 CASKTGPSYEQYF
TRBJ1-4 TRBV7-9 CASSPTGQLEKLFF
TRBJ1-4 TRBV5-8 CASSLFLSDGLISTNEKLFF
TRBJ2-5 TRBV19 CASSIDSSRETQYF
TRBJ2-5 TRBV7-2 CASSEPGGWETQYF
TRBJ2-1 TRBV6-2/TRBV6-3 CASSGGGSSNEQFF
TRBJ2-7 TRBV7-9 CASSPSAGRPYEQYF
TRBJ2-1 TRBV29-1 CSAEIPGLAGGLSYTEQFF
TRBJ2-7 TRBV15 CATSRTSGSYEQYF